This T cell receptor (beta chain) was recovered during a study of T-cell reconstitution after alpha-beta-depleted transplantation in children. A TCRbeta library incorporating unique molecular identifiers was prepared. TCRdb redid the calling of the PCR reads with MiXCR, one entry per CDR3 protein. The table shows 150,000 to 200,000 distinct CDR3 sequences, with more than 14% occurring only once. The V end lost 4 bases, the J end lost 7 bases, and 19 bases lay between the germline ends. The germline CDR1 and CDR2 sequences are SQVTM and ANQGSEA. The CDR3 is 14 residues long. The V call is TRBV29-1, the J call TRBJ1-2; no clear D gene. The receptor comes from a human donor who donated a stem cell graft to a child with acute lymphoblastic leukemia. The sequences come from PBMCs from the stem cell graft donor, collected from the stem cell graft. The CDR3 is CSVARLLADCGYTF. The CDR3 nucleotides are TGCAGCGTTGCAAGACTTCTCGCGGACTGTGGCTACACCTTC.